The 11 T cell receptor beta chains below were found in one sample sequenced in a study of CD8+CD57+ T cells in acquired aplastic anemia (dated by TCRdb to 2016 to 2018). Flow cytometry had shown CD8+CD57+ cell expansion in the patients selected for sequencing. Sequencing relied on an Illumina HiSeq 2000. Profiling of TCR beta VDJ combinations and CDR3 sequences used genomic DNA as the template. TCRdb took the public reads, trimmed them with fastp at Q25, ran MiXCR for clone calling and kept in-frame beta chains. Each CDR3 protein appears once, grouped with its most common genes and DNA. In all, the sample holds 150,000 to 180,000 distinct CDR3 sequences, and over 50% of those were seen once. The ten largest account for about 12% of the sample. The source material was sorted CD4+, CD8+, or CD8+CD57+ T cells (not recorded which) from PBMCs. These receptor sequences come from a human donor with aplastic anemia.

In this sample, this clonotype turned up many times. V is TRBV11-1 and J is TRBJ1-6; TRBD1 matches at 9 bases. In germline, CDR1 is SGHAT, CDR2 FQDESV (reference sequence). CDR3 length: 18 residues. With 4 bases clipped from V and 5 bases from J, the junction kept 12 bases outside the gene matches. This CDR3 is CASSSSAHRGPNNSPLHF. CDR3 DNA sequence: TGTGCCAGCAGCTCTTCGGCCCACAGGGGGCCCAATAATTCACCCCTCCACTTT.

CDR3 DNA: TGTGCCAGCAGGGTGACTAGCGGGAGTGGGTACGAGCAGTACTTC. Its translation: CASRVTSGSGYEQYF. This sequence joins TRBV2 and TRBJ2-7, with 12 bases aligning to TRBD2. Germline V gene data show CDR1 as SNHLY and CDR2 as FYNNEI. CDR3 length: 15 residues. The V and J ends lost 6 bases and 4 bases, in that order; junction bases with no gene match: 7.

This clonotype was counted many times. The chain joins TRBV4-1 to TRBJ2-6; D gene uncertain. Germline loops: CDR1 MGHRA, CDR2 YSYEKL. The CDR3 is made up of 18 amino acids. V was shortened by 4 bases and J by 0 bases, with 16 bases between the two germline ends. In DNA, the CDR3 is TGCGCCAGCAGCCCTTCGGGCGGCAGCTACTCTGGGGCCAACGTCCTGACTTTC. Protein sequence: CASSPSGGSYSGANVLTF.

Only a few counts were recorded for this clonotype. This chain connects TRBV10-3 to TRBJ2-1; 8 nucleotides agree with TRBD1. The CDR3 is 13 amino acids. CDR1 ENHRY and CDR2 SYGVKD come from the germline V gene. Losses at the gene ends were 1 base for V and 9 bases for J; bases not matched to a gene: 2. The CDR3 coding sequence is TGTGCCATCAGTGAGTATACAGGGGGTGAGCAGTTCTTC. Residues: CAISEYTGGEQFF.

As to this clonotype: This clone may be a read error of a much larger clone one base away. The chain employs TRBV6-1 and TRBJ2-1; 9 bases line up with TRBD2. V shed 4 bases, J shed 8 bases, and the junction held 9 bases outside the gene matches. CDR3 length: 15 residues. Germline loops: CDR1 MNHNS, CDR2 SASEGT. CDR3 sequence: CASSAASGEADEQFF. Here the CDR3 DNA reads TGTGCCAGCAGTGCGGCTAGCGGGGAGGCCGATGAGCAGTTCTTC.

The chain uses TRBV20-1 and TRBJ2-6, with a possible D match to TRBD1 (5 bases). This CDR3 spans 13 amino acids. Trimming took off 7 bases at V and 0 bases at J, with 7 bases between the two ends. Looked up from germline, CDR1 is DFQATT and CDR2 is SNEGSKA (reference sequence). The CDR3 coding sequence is TGCAGTGAGACAGACTCTGGGGCCAACGTCCTGACTTTC. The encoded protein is CSETDSGANVLTF.

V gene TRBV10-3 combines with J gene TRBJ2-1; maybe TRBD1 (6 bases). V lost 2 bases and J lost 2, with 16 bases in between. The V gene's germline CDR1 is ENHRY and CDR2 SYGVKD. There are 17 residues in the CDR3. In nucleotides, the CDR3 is TGTGCCATCAGTGAGGGTGGCCCCGGACAGCCCTACAATGAGCAGTTCTTC. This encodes CAISEGGPGQPYNEQFF.

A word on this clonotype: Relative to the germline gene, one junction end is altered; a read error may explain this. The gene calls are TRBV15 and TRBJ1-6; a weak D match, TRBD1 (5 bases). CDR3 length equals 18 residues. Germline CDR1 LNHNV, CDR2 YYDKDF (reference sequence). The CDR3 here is CATSRDRRTSSYNSPFHF. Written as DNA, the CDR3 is TGTGCCACCAGCAGAGATAGGAGGACAAGCTCCTATAATTCACCCTTCCACTTT.

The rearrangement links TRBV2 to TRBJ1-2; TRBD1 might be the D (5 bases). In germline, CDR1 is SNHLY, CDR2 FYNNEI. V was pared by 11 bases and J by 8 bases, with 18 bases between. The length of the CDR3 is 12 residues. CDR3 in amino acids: CASMVGGEGYTF. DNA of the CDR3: TGTGCCTCAATGGTGGGGGGAGAAGGCTACACCTTC.

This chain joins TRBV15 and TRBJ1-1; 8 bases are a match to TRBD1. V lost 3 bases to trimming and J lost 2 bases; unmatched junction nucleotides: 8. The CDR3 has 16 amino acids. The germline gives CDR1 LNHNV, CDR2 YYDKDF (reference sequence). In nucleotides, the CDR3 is TGTGCCACCAGCAGCCTGAGGACAGGGCGAAACACTGAAGCTTTCTTT. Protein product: CATSSLRTGRNTEAFF.

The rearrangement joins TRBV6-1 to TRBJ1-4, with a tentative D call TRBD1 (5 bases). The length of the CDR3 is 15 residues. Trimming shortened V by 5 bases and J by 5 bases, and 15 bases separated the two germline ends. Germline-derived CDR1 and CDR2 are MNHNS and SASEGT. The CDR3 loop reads CASSLRGRANEKLFF. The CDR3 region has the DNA TGTGCCAGCAGTCTGCGGGGGAGAGCGAATGAAAAACTGTTTTTT.